This T cell receptor (beta chain) was captured by sequencing in a study of a mutant IDH1 vaccine in newly diagnosed glioma. Looking at the study overall: Previous treatment comprised radiotherapy, temozolomide, or both, mostly both. General study results and limits: Patients showed vaccine-induced immune responses at a rate of approximately 95%.

Time point given: baseline, week 1 (first vaccination visit). Indicated treatment: pre-vaccination baseline after standard-of-care therapy. The donors had new WHO grade 3 or 4 astrocytomas; these were IDH1-mutant and ATRX-lost. Here immunoSEQ multiplex PCR was the method, and the copy in TCRdb shows in-frame clones only, minus some. The sample lists about 88,000 clones; 82% were seen once. Remarks on this clone: Its antigen is not known.

Between the trimmed V and J ends, which lost 7 bases and 6 bases, there was a span of 13 bases. The CDR3 has 14 residues. Germline CDR1 is MNHEY and CDR2 is SVGAGI. The sequenced sample was PBMCs, obtained from a glioma patient treated with radiotherapy, temozolomide or both. The TCR sequence derives from a man aged 40-55 years with glioma. Some clones in this sample may be carry-over from other donors' samples. The chain has TRBV6-5 and TRBJ1-6; perhaps TRBD1 as D (6 bases). Here the CDR3 reads CASNLGTLNSPLHF. Here the CDR3 DNA reads TGTGCCAGCAATCTCGGGACACTTAATTCACCCCTCCACTTT.